The following is a TCR beta chain sequence with its context. The antigen is not known. The library labeled individual cDNA molecules by adding unique molecular identifiers to them. The authors' processing: Samples ranged from about 23,224 to 690,600 TCRs, with a median of approximately 100,000. Using its own MiXCR run on the reads, TCRdb lists one record per CDR3 protein. TCRdb assigned the V and J calls; the authors' analysis was not used. Of 95,000 to 150,000 distinct CDR3 sequences detected, more than 8.5% appear once; the ten largest clones hold 1.2% to 1.5%. The data were obtained in a study of human T cells and chemical hapten exposure. For the study at large: Small discrepancies in pooled library volume mainly accounted for the varying TCR yields per sample.

From whole blood left unfractionated, total RNA was extracted. The CDR3 is made up of 13 amino acids. Trimming took 11 bases from V and 4 from J, leaving 15 bases between them. Germline V lookup: CDR1 MNHNS, CDR2 SASEGT. Overall study findings and caveats: High-frequency TCRs, those above 1 in 1000, stayed the same after DPC sensitization.

Source material: whole blood. V is TRBV6-1 and J is TRBJ2-1, with D perhaps given as TRBD1 or TRBD2 (6 bases each). The TCR was taken from a human donor in good health. Some clones in this sample may be carry-over from other donors' samples. The DNA of the CDR3 is TGTGCCGCGAGGGGGGCAGGGTACAATGAGCAGTTCTTC. Amino acid sequence: CAARGAGYNEQFF.